This T cell receptor beta chain was identified in a study of shared clonotypes between healthy human individuals (TCRdb year 2020). Study-level background: The cohort included a few men and a couple of women between 18 and 49 years of age. Between about 0.9 and 9 billion PBMCs per donor were obtained by leukapheresis. Different laboratories and diverse techniques were used to prepare libraries and sequence TCR repertoires, to increase sequencing depth and limit assay-specific biases. Blood TCR repertoires of a handful of healthy adults were deeply sequenced to estimate repertoire size and the extent of clonotype sharing between individuals. For each donor, CD4 naive and CD4 memory were each run on three plates, CD8 naive on two plates, and CD8 memory on one plate.

CDR1 and CDR2 are drawn from the germline V gene (reference sequence): SGHNT, YYREEE. The CDR3 numbers 15 residues from cysteine through phenylalanine. The retained sequence is limited to the CDR3, 45 bases, with the frame set at the first base. Trimming costs V 4 bases and J 0 bases, and their ends lie 13 bases apart. With respect to this clone: What antigen it recognizes has not been identified. Base-call qualities are not available, and no considerably larger clone is one nucleotide away.

TCR CDR3 regions were amplified from genomic DNA by multiplex PCR using the deep immunoSEQ assay. Genomic DNA extracted from each cell subset was distributed evenly over all wells of several immunoSEQ 96-well plates, and each plate served as one replicate. For sorted subsets, 150 to 250 ng genomic DNA, equal to some 28,000 T cell genomes, was loaded into each replicate PCR. Purified libraries were measured with a Qubit 3.0 fluorometer, size-checked on a Bioanalyzer 2100, and measured again with the KAPA Library Quantification kit. Every immunoSEQ 96-well plate was sequenced on a separate single-read 150-cycle Illumina NextSeq 550 flow cell. For the original study's pipeline: The immunoSEQ output contained only junctional sequences without quality scores, so filtering could not match that applied to full-length reads. To assign V/J genes and CDR3, sequences were annotated using PyIR, a Python wrapper for IgBLAST v1.9, with IMGT germline references. Reads were removed for weak V/J assignments (E-value above 1e-6), missing CDR3, stop codons, out-of-frame junctions, or ambiguous translated residues. V3J clonotypes were defined by identical inferred V gene, J gene, and CDR3 amino acid sequence. The percentage overlap between two repertoires was calculated by dividing the number of shared unique clonotypes by the size of the smaller repertoire. Three approaches were used to assess repertoire richness: RTK rarefaction, the Chao1 estimator, and Recon v2.1 estimates of unobserved clonotypes. Generation probabilities were computed with OLGA for all TCRbeta clonotypes obtained by the gDNA method from four donors. TCRdb limited this immuneACCESS table to in-frame rearrangements with V and J called. A share of clones is missing; checked studies link under half to unresolved V genes, and the rest is unexplained. V, J and clone size are taken as reported in that table, and D and trimming were inferred from the DNA itself. For this sample there are millions of clones; about 95% appear just once. Around 1.1% of the sample goes to the ten largest clones.

CD8 naive samples were obtained by positive selection for CCR7 among CD45RO-negative cells, yielding a CD45RA+CCR7+ population from which TemRA cells were excluded. Donors were healthy HIV-negative adults with no recently reported acute infections or vaccinations. Only Caucasian adults living in Nashville, Tennessee, USA were represented among the donors. Blood was obtained by leukapheresis, after which PBMCs were separated by Ficoll-Histopaque density gradient centrifugation and cryopreserved in liquid nitrogen vapor phase. Analytical flow cytometry was used to check the purity and quantity of every magnetically sorted T cell population. Genomic DNA was isolated from every sorted fraction and measured by UV absorbance on a Nanodrop 2000c. What the study reported, not specific to this receptor: Sampling was restricted to blood, and TCR repertoires in tissues likely differ from the TCR repertoires found in blood. Based on pairwise subsampling, the degree of clonotype sharing among donors was expected to be affected by sequencing depth. Incomplete sequencing was indicated by rarefaction of sorted-subset datasets, despite the large sequencing depth. Because the study included a small number of donors, the genetic and exposure-history diversity represented was limited. Naive subsets generally had larger estimated clonotype richness than memory subsets. Compared with non-shared clonotypes, clonotypes shared by all four sorted-subset donors had higher generation probabilities. Sharing across a few donors was observed for roughly 5.4% of naive CD4, under 4% of naive CD8, over 2% of memory CD4, and around 0.44% of memory CD8 clonotypes.

Recombination linked TRBV5-4 to TRBJ2-5; the D gene is possibly TRBD1, with 5 bases matching. What was sequenced was naive CD8+ T cells sorted from blood. Reading the label with the study, this specimen's cell subset or site is: CD45RA+CCR7+. This sequence originates from a man between 18 and 29 years old in good health. The DNA is as follows: TGTGCCAGCAGCCCAGGGCCTCTTAACCAAGAGACCCAGTACTTC. Protein translation: CASSPGPLNQETQYF.